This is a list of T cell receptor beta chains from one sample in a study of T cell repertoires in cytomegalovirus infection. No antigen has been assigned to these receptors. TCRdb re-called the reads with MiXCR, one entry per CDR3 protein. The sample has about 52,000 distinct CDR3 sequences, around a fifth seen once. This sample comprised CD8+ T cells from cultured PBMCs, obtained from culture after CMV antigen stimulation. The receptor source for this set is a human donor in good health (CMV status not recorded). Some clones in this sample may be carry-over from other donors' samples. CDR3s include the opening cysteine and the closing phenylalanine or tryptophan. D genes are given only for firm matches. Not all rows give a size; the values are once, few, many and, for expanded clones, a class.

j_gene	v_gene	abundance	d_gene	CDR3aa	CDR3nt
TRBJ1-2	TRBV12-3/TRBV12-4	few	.	CASSLVMGVRGYTF	TGTGCCAGCAGTTTAGTGATGGGTGTAAGAGGCTACACCTTC
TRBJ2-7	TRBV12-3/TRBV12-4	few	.	CASSPSAGVEYEQYF	TGTGCCAGCAGTCCGTCAGCAGGGGTGGAGTACGAGCAGTACTTC
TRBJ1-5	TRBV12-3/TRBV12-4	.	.	CASSHPGSRVLQPQHF	TGTGCCAGCAGTCATCCGGGGAGCAGGGTTCTTCAGCCCCAGCATTTT
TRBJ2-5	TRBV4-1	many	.	CASSAVGRETQYF	TGCGCCAGCAGCGCAGTGGGGAGGGAGACCCAGTACTTC
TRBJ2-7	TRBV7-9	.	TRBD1	CASSPRTGKQSSYEQYF	TGTGCCAGCAGCCCCAGGACAGGGAAACAGAGCTCCTACGAGCAGTACTTC
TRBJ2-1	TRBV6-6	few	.	CASSFGENEQFF	TGTGCCAGCAGTTTTGGGGAGAATGAGCAGTTCTTC
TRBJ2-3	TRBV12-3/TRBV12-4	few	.	CASSPTTATDTQYF	TGTGCCAGCAGTCCCACGACAGCCACAGATACGCAGTATTTT
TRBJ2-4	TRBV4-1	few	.	CASSQEAVESLAKNIQYF	TGCGCCAGCAGCCAAGAAGCGGTGGAGAGTCTAGCCAAAAACATTCAGTACTTC
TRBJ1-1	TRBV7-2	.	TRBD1	CASSLGTGGAGNTEAFF	TGTGCCAGCAGCCTCGGGACAGGGGGCGCGGGGAACACTGAAGCTTTCTTT
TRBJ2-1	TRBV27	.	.	CASSLSSAHWGNYNEQFF	TGTGCCAGCAGTTTATCAAGCGCTCATTGGGGGAACTACAATGAGCAGTTCTTC
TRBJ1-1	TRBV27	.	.	CASSVSLGLTEAFF	TGTGCCAGCAGTGTTAGCCTAGGACTGACTGAAGCTTTCTTT
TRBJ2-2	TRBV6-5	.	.	CASSYGTLNTGELFF	TGTGCCAGCAGCTACGGGACCCTGAACACCGGGGAGCTGTTTTTT
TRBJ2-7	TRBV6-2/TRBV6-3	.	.	CASSPAPGTYAYEQYF	TGTGCCAGCAGTCCTGCACCCGGGACATACGCCTACGAGCAGTACTTC
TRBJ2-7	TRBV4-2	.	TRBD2	CASSQEAGGHYEQYF	TGTGCCAGCAGCCAAGAGGCGGGGGGGCACTACGAGCAGTACTTC
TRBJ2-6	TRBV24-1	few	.	CATSDLGSKRANVLTF	TGTGCCACCAGTGATTTGGGCAGCAAGAGGGCCAACGTCCTGACTTTC
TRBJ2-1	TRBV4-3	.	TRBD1	CASSHSPEGTGINEQFF	TGCGCCAGCAGCCACTCTCCGGAGGGGACAGGGATCAATGAGCAGTTCTTC
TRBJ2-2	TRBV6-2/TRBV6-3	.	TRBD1	CASTQTGVTGELFF	TGTGCCAGCACGCAAACAGGGGTGACCGGGGAGCTGTTTTTT
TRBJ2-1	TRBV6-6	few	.	CASSYSNEQFF	TGTGCCAGCAGTTACAGCAATGAGCAGTTCTTC
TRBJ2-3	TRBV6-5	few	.	CASRTSVGEEGNTQYF	TGTGCCAGCAGAACCTCCGTGGGCGAGGAGGGGAATACGCAGTATTTT
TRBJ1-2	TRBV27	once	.	CASSPQGGAGYGYTF	TGTGCCAGCAGTCCTCAGGGAGGGGCCGGCTATGGCTACACCTTC
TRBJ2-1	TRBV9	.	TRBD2	CASSVGSGGANEQFF	TGTGCCAGCAGCGTAGGGAGCGGGGGGGCGAATGAGCAGTTCTTC
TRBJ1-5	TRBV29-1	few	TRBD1	CSGSTGGGQPQHF	TGCAGCGGGAGCACAGGGGGCGGACAGCCCCAGCATTTT
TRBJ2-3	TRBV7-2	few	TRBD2	CASSLVWRGSTDTQYF	TGTGCCAGCAGCTTAGTTTGGCGGGGGAGCACAGATACGCAGTATTTT
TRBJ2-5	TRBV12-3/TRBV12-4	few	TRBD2	CASSFWGGETQYF	TGTGCCAGCAGTTTTTGGGGGGGGGAGACCCAGTACTTC
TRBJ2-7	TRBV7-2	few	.	CASSYTGTGEQYF	TGTGCCAGCAGCTATACCGGGACGGGCGAGCAGTACTTC
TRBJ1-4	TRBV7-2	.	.	CVSSLGGGEKLFF	TGTGTCAGCAGCTTAGGTGGGGGGGAAAAACTGTTTTTT